What follows describes a single T cell receptor (beta chain). Its antigen specificity is not known. No base-level quality is on record; no much larger clone is a single base apart. Library method: PCR. The sequencer listed for this sample is Illumina HiSeq 2500. TCR libraries were prepared with molecular barcoding, using unique molecular identifiers to normalize TCRbeta repertoire quantification. The raw public reads went through TCRdb reprocessing: fastp at Q25, MiXCR clone calling, in-frame beta chains kept. One record per CDR3 amino acid sequence lists the most common genes and DNA. Across this sample there are 200,000 to 250,000 distinct CDR3 sequences, with over 20% seen only once. About 2.8% of the sample comes from the top ten. The data were obtained in a study of T-cell reconstitution after alpha-beta-depleted transplantation in children (dated by TCRdb to 2016 to 2017). For the wider study: The study quantitatively tracked T-cell immune reconstitution after TCRalphabeta/CD19-depleted allogeneic hematopoietic cell transplantation in children using TCR repertoire profiling.

The CDR3 covers 16 residues, taking in both the cysteine and the phenylalanine. The CDR3 DNA has 48 bases and is translated from base 1. At the junction V is shortened by 0 bases and J by 6 bases; bases outside the gene matches: 7. The CDR1 and CDR2 encoded by the germline V gene are LGHNA and YNFKEQ. The treatment or condition label corresponds to: allogeneic hematopoietic cell transplantation with graft depleted of TCRalphabeta T cells and CD19 B cells. The children who served as transplant recipients had been given grafts of TCRalphabeta/CD19-depleted allogeneic hematopoietic cells. Study-level results and caveats: In some patients, high TCRbeta diversity at day 60 was attributed to recipient T cells and intrathymic progenitors that had survived conditioning. The frequencies of hyperexpanded clones fell over the following months, and after one year, T-cell counts and TCRbeta diversity were mostly attributed to newly produced T cells. Apparently early alphabetaT-cell count recovery about two months after transplant reportedly relied on only several hundred rapidly expanded clones derived from non-depleted graft cells.

Here the sequenced sample was PBMCs, taken before TCRalphabeta/CD19-depleted stem cell transplant. This clonotype was sampled from a girl under 10 years old with Fanconi anemia, due to receive a stem cell transplant. The rearranged chain carries TRBV4-2 and TRBJ1-5; the central 8 bases match TRBD1. The CDR3: CASSQDRAGGIQPQHF. At the DNA level, the sequence is TGTGCCAGCAGCCAAGATCGGGCAGGGGGCATTCAGCCCCAGCATTTT.